The sample holds many counts of the clone carrying this T cell receptor beta chain. Its antigen is unknown. The sample belongs to a study of spatial heterogeneity in lung cancer. In the study overall: Alpha-chain sequences were detected in numbers that were consistently lower than beta-chain sequences.

The study, taken as a whole, reports: There were more appearances of ubiquitous expanded tumor TCRs in blood at resection than at follow-up.

Germline V gene sequence: CDR1 SGHTA, CDR2 FQGNSA. The CDR3 is made up of 21 amino acids. V lost 3 bases and J lost 0; bases outside the gene matches: 16. All TCR cDNA molecules were individually tagged with a unique molecular identifier. TCRdb processed the 5' RACE reads anew with MiXCR; each CDR3 protein has one entry. The sample consists of about 22,000 distinct CDR3 sequences, about 4.6% of them appearing once. Time point defined: sample taken at primary tumor resection. Whole RNA, isolated from tumor, nontumor lung or frozen PBMC, was sequenced without prior sorting. Untreated early-stage non-small cell lung cancer patients, 72 in total, were the donors.

The TCR comes from a male donor with early-stage non-small cell lung cancer. The material was PBMCs, obtained at surgery. This chain uses TRBV7-2 with TRBJ2-7, with 14 bases aligning to TRBD2. The CDR3 DNA is TGTGCCAGCAGCTTGTATCCTCCGACTAGCGGGAGGGAGGGGAGCTCCTACGAGCAGTACTTC. This sequence encodes CASSLYPPTSGREGSSYEQYF.